This TCR beta chain stems from a study of T-cell memory formation after mild COVID-19. This clonotype was seen a handful of times. The CDR3 contains 15 residues. Looked up from germline, CDR1 is MGHDK and CDR2 is SYGVNS. Germline trimming cut 10 bases from V and 5 bases from J; bases unmatched to any gene: 14. TCRdb re-called the 5' RACE reads through MiXCR, storing one row per CDR3 protein. Counted here are 100,000 or so distinct CDR3 sequences, around 10% occurring once; the ten biggest clones make up 40%. The chain is built from TRBV25-1 and TRBJ2-1, with 7 positions matching TRBD1. This receptor was identified in a man younger than 35 who had mild COVID-19 (a few samples of this study predate the infection). Cell type and time point are not known. Sequences were obtained from PBMCs or a T cell subset sorted from them (not recorded which). The DNA for the CDR3 is TGTGCCATCTCCACGCCAGGGGGTCGGCACAATGAGCAGTTCTTC. This codes for CAISTPGGRHNEQFF.